These 21 T cell receptor beta chains were sequenced from one sample in a study of cytomegalovirus exposure and HLA in healthy donors. Sequencing was performed with immunoSEQ multiplex PCR; in TCRdb, only in-frame clones are kept and a portion is missing. Of under 400,000 clones listed, approximately 85% were seen once; the top ten hold approximately 0.96%. The source material was PBMCs. These receptors came from a man aged 25-45 years in good health and CMV-seronegative.

The chain couples TRBV27 to TRBJ2-2; a possible D gene is TRBD2 (6 bases). The germline V gene has CDR1 MNHEY and CDR2 SMNVEV (reference sequence). The CDR3 loop spans 14 amino acids. V dropped 7 bases and J dropped 2 bases, with 11 bases sitting between them. CDR3 region: CASTWGLNTGELFF. In nucleotides, the CDR3 is TGTGCCAGCACATGGGGACTTAACACCGGGGAGCTGTTTTTT.

The rearrangement joins TRBV9 to TRBJ1-5; 7 positions match TRBD1. The V gene's germline CDR1 is SGDLS and CDR2 YYNGEE. Trimming took 3 bases from V and 1 from J; bases not matched to a gene: 4. The CDR3 is 15 residues long. The CDR3 region has the DNA TGTGCCAGCAGCGCTACAGGGGAAAGCAATCAGCCCCAGCATTTT. Translation: CASSATGESNQPQHF.

J is TRBJ1-2 and V is TRBV7-9, with a tentative D call TRBD1 (6 bases). V was trimmed by 5 bases and J by 4 bases, leaving 26 bases between them. Germline CDR1 reads SEHNR; CDR2 reads FQNEAQ (reference sequence). The CDR3 spans 18 residues. CDR3 sequence reads: CASSLGTTGIPHTYGYTF. As DNA, the CDR3 is TGTGCCAGCAGCCTAGGGACCACAGGGATTCCCCATACCTATGGCTACACCTTC.

The chain couples TRBV27 to TRBJ2-7; TRBD1 matches 10 bases. V shed 4 bases, J shed 1 base, and the junction held 7 bases outside the gene matches. CDR1 and CDR2 from the germline V gene are MNHEY and SMNVEV (reference sequence). This CDR3 is built from 16 residues. The CDR3 reads CASSSSWTGGSYEQYF. CDR3 DNA sequence: TGTGCCAGCAGTTCAAGTTGGACAGGGGGATCCTACGAGCAGTACTTC.

This rearrangement joins TRBV4-2 to TRBJ2-3, with 8 nucleotides matching TRBD2. In germline, CDR1 is LGHNA, CDR2 YNFKEQ. The CDR3 runs 16 residues. The V segment lost 4 bases and the J segment 2 bases; nucleotides outside the gene matches: 8. CDR3 DNA: TGTGCCAGCAGCCGAGAGCGGGGGCAAAACACAGATACGCAGTATTTT. Translated, it gives CASSRERGQNTDTQYF.

This sequence joins TRBV7-2 and TRBJ2-7, with TRBD2 matching 8 bases. The CDR3 consists of 14 residues. The germline CDR1 and CDR2 sequences are SGHTA and FQGNSA. After removal of 5 bases from V and 5 bases from J, the junction contained 8 bases not matched to a gene. CDR3 nucleotide sequence: TGTGCCAGCAGCGTCCAGGGAGCGGGGGACGAGCAGTACTTC. Its translation is CASSVQGAGDEQYF. Full variable domain (remainder filled in from reference TRBV7-2 and TRBJ2-7): GAGVSQSPSNKVTEKGKDVELRCDPISGHTALYWYRQSLGQGLEFLIYFQGNSAPDKSGLPSDRFSAERTGGSVSTLTIQRTQQEDSAVYLCASSVQGAGDEQYFGPGTRLTVT.

CDR3 protein: CASSRGLAGVEQYF. In DNA form, the CDR3 reads TGTGCCAGCAGTCGTGGACTAGCGGGGGTCGAGCAGTACTTC. This sequence joins TRBV27 and TRBJ2-7; 13 bases are a match to TRBD2. This CDR3 comprises 14 residues. The germline V gene has CDR1 MNHEY and CDR2 SMNVEV (reference sequence). Trimming took 5 bases from V and 6 from J; bases not matched to a gene: 4.

This clone was picked up one time. CDR3 loop: CASSQDRRGRETQYF. CDR3 nucleotides: TGCGCCAGCAGCCAAGATAGAAGGGGCAGGGAGACCCAGTACTTC. The chain combines TRBV4-3 with TRBJ2-5; possibly TRBD1 for D (5 bases). The germline V and J ends were trimmed by 0 bases and 5 bases, with 13 bases remaining between them. The germline CDR1 and CDR2 sequences are LGHNA and YSLEER. The CDR3 has 15 residues.

The chain uses TRBV11-2 and TRBJ1-5, with a tentative D call TRBD1 (6 bases). V was pared by 4 bases and J by 3 bases, with 10 bases between. This CDR3 has 14 amino acids. CDR1 is SGHAT and CDR2 is FQNNGV in the germline V gene. The CDR3 DNA sequence: TGTGCCAGCAGCTCGGACAGTTTCAATCAGCCCCAGCATTTT. Translation: CASSSDSFNQPQHF.

This chain links TRBV9 with TRBJ1-2, with TRBD1 as a possible D gene (6 bases). Germline CDR1 SGDLS, CDR2 YYNGEE. This CDR3 has 15 residues. Trimming pared 5 bases from V and 4 bases from J, leaving 18 bases between. This CDR3 is CASRQGPNPSYGYTF. The CDR3 DNA reads as TGTGCCAGCAGACAGGGCCCTAACCCATCCTATGGCTACACCTTC.

The table lists this clone with a few counts. The rearrangement uses TRBV6-1 and TRBJ1-5; 9 bases agree with TRBD1. Germline V gives CDR1 MNHNS, CDR2 SASEGT. The CDR3 is 13 amino acids. Unmatched junction bases numbered 1, after V lost 4 bases and J lost 6 bases. For the CDR3, the DNA is TGTGCCAGCAGTGTGGGACAGGGTCAGCCCCAGCATTTT. It is translated as CASSVGQGQPQHF.

The chain carries TRBV5-4 and TRBJ2-7; D is unresolved. V lost 0 bases, J lost 2 bases, and 12 bases lay in between. This CDR3 comprises 15 residues. Germline V CDR1 and CDR2: SGHNT, YYREEE (reference sequence). The CDR3 here is CASSLDLDLPYEQYF. The CDR3 DNA reads TGTGCCAGCAGCTTGGATCTAGACTTACCCTACGAGCAGTACTTC.

The rearrangement joins TRBV6-1 to TRBJ1-1; D might be TRBD1 (6 bases). This CDR3 comprises 13 residues. Germline values: CDR1 MNHNS, CDR2 SASEGT. Trimming shortened V by 6 bases and J by 7 bases, and 15 bases separated the two germline ends. The CDR3 protein is CASSALRGSEAFF. DNA of the CDR3: TGTGCCAGCAGCGCTTTGAGGGGGAGTGAAGCTTTCTTT.

V is TRBV29-1 and J is TRBJ1-5; D ambiguous. V was cut by 4 bases and J by 0 bases, with 10 bases left in between. The CDR3 runs to 14 residues. Germline CDR1 reads SQVTM; CDR2 reads ANQGSEA. CDR3 sequence reads: CSVAYDYSNQPQHF. As DNA, the CDR3 is TGCAGCGTTGCTTACGACTATAGCAATCAGCCCCAGCATTTT.

J is TRBJ2-3 and V is TRBV11-3, with D possibly matching TRBD1 (7 bases). The CDR3 spans 16 residues. CDR1 SGHNT and CDR2 YENEEA come from the germline V gene. V lost 3 bases to trimming and J lost 2 bases, with 15 bases between them. The CDR3 loop is CASSFGEEGATDTQYF. The CDR3 bases are TGTGCCAGCAGCTTTGGGGAGGAGGGGGCCACAGATACGCAGTATTTT. Full variable domain (outside the CDR3, taken from reference TRBV11-3 and TRBJ2-3): EAGVVQSPRYKIIEKKQPVAFWCNPISGHNTLYWYLQNLGQGPELLIRYENEEAVDDSQLPKDRFSAERLKGVDSTLKIQPAELGDSAVYLCASSFGEEGATDTQYFGPGTRLTVL.

The chain is built from TRBV6-5 and TRBJ1-1, with 8 positions matching TRBD1. The junction had 10 bases not matched to a gene; V was cut back by 11 bases and J by 2 bases. The CDR3 loop spans 14 amino acids. Germline V gives CDR1 MNHEY, CDR2 SVGAGI. CDR3 in DNA: TGTGCCGCACGAACCGGGACAGGAAACACTGAAGCTTTCTTT. Translation: CAARTGTGNTEAFF.

J is TRBJ1-5 and V is TRBV6-5; 7 nucleotides line up with TRBD1. Germline V CDR1 and CDR2: MNHEY, SVGAGI. The V and J ends lost 6 bases and 1 base, in that order; junction bases with no gene match: 3. The CDR3 has 14 residues. CDR3 in DNA: TGTGCCAGCAGCCGACAGGGAAGCAATCAGCCCCAGCATTTT. This sequence encodes CASSRQGSNQPQHF.

This chain links TRBV6-5 with TRBJ1-5; D is undetermined. Germline CDR1 and CDR2: MNHEY and SVGAGI. Trimming cost V 0 bases and J 9 bases, with 15 bases left between them. The CDR3 runs to 15 residues. CDR3: CASSYSYKAGWPQHF. CDR3 DNA sequence: TGTGCCAGCAGTTACTCATACAAGGCGGGTTGGCCCCAGCATTTT.

This clone was detected a few times. The rearrangement joins TRBV19 to TRBJ1-1; a possible D gene is TRBD1 (5 bases). CDR3 size: 15 residues. Germline CDR1 is LNHDA and CDR2 is SQIVND (reference sequence). V lost 6 bases and J lost 1, with 15 bases in between. CDR3 protein: CASSHPRGTNTEAFF. The CDR3 nucleotides read TGTGCCAGTAGCCACCCGCGGGGGACGAACACTGAAGCTTTCTTT.

The genes are TRBV5-1 and TRBJ1-2; 12 nucleotides align to TRBD1. Germline V gene sequence: CDR1 SGHRS, CDR2 YFSETQ. This CDR3 is built from 17 residues. After removal of 5 bases from V and 4 bases from J, the junction contained 12 bases not matched to a gene. CDR3 coding DNA: TGCGCCAGCAGGTCCGGGACAGGGGGCCCCCCCGTCTATGGCTACACCTTC. It is translated as CASRSGTGGPPVYGYTF.

In nucleotides, the CDR3 is TGCGCCAGCAGCCAAGATCAAGGGGGCTACTCAACGGATCTAGGTACAGATACGCAGTATTTT. Translation: CASSQDQGGYSTDLGTDTQYF. J is TRBJ2-3 and V is TRBV4-1, with 7 nucleotides matching TRBD1. Germline CDR1 and CDR2: MGHRA and YSYEKL. V was pared by 0 bases and J by 3 bases, with 21 bases of the junction left unmatched. CDR3 length equals 21 residues.